This T cell receptor beta chain was identified during a study of cytomegalovirus exposure and HLA in healthy donors. PCR employed 60 Vbeta and 13 Jbeta primers. Some clones are missing from TCRdb's copy, which holds only in-frame ones; the method was immunoSEQ multiplex PCR. Of about 170,000 clones in the sample, about four fifths are singletons; the top ten hold approximately 2.1%. J gave up 7 bases and V 6 bases, and 11 bases lay outside the gene matches. The CDR3 is made up of 16 amino acids. CDR1 is MDHEN, CDR2 SYDVKM, per germline. The sequenced sample consisted of PBMCs. The TCR was taken from a woman aged 50 to 65 in good health and CMV-seronegative. The J gene is TRBJ2-1, the V gene TRBV28; 11 positions match TRBD1. In nucleotides, the CDR3 is TGTGCCAGCAGCAGCGAGGACAGGGGGCGTCGTAATGAGCAGTTCTTC. Translation: CASSSEDRGRRNEQFF.